These 18 T cell receptor beta chains were all obtained from the same sample, sequenced in a study of radiation and T cells in renal cell carcinoma. Produced via immunoSEQ multiplex PCR; TCRdb's table is partial and in-frame only. Here the sample spans some 150,000 clones, roughly 85% being singletons. Time point defined: baseline pretreatment blood. Sample treatment: 15 Gy SBRT to primary tumor, nephrectomy 4 weeks later. Sample: blood, taken from a patient whose treatment included radiotherapy and nephrectomy. The origin of the receptors is a woman aged 45-60 years with renal cell carcinoma.

The J gene is TRBJ2-7, the V gene TRBV7-2; D possibly matches TRBD1 or TRBD2 (5 bases each). Germline V gene lookup returns CDR1 SGHTA and CDR2 FQGNSA. Trimming cost V 5 bases and J 2 bases, with 16 bases left between them. This CDR3 is 15 amino acids long. The CDR3 region has the DNA TGTGCCAGCAGCCCGGGGTGGGGCGGTACCTACGAGCAGTACTTC. Its protein product is CASSPGWGGTYEQYF.

This clone was seen a few times. The rearrangement joins TRBV7-9 to TRBJ1-1; no clear D gene. V was trimmed by 1 base and J by 1 base, leaving 4 bases between them. The CDR3 consists of 13 residues. Germline values: CDR1 SEHNR, CDR2 FQNEAQ (reference sequence). CDR3 region: CASSLGQNTEAFF. For the CDR3, the DNA is TGTGCCAGCAGCTTAGGACAGAACACTGAAGCTTTCTTT.

The gene calls are TRBV27 and TRBJ1-3; D is uncertain. The CDR3 spans 14 residues. The V gene's germline CDR1 is MNHEY and CDR2 SMNVEV (reference sequence). Trimming pared 6 bases from V and 0 bases from J, leaving 9 bases between. The CDR3 here is CASSPTRSGNTIYF. In DNA, the CDR3 is TGTGCCAGCAGCCCGACCCGCTCTGGAAACACCATATATTTT.

The chain combines TRBV5-6 with TRBJ2-7, with D unresolved. Germline V gene data show CDR1 as SGHDT and CDR2 as YYEEEE. The V end was cut by 3 bases, the J end by 3 bases, with 16 bases between. The CDR3 loop spans 15 amino acids. CDR3 nucleotides: TGTGCCAGCAGCTATGAACGGTTTTTTAACTACGAGCAGTACTTC. It yields the protein CASSYERFFNYEQYF.

This chain uses TRBV6-5 with TRBJ1-4; D perhaps matches TRBD1 (5 bases). The CDR3 is 13 residues long. Germline CDR1 reads MNHEY; CDR2 reads SVGAGI. Trimming stripped 5 bases from V and 8 bases from J, with 12 bases between. CDR3 coding DNA: TGTGCCAGCAGTCGGGGGTTTCGAGAAAAACTGTTTTTT. Amino acid sequence: CASSRGFREKLFF.

This clone was recorded only once. The rearrangement links TRBV5-1 to TRBJ1-4; D remains unclear. V dropped 0 bases and J dropped 6 bases, with 12 bases sitting between them. Per the germline V gene, CDR1 is SGHRS and CDR2 is YFSETQ. The CDR3 runs 15 residues. CDR3 in DNA: TGCGCCAGCAGCTTGGATCCTGGCCGGTATGAAAAACTGTTTTTT. Residues: CASSLDPGRYEKLFF. Full variable domain (missing parts from reference TRBV5-1 and TRBJ1-4): KAGVTQTPRYLIKTRGQQVTLSCSPISGHRSVSWYQQTPGQGLQFLFEYFSETQRNKGNFPGRFSGRQFSNSRSEMNVSTLELGDSALYLCASSLDPGRYEKLFFGSGTQLSVL.

The genes are TRBV20-1 and TRBJ2-5, with D unclear. Germline V gene data show CDR1 as DFQATT and CDR2 as SNEGSKA (reference sequence). The CDR3 sequence is 9 residues long. V lost 5 bases and J lost 11, with 9 bases in between. Here the CDR3 reads CSAGVEQYF. The CDR3 DNA reads TGCAGTGCTGGAGTAGAGCAGTACTTC.

The chain links TRBV5-6 to TRBJ2-7; 9 bases agree with TRBD2. From germline, CDR1 is SGHDT and CDR2 YYEEEE. The V and J ends lost 1 base and 9 bases, in that order; junction bases with no gene match: 2. The CDR3 covers 12 residues. CDR3 nucleotide sequence: TGTGCCAGCAGCTTGACTAGCGGGTCGCAGTACTTC. Protein: CASSLTSGSQYF.

This clone was recorded once. This chain connects TRBV9 to TRBJ1-1; no reliable D call. The CDR3 runs 13 residues. V was clipped by 1 base and J by 5 bases, with 9 bases between them. Germline assignment: CDR1 SGDLS and CDR2 YYNGEE. DNA of the CDR3: TGTGCCAGCAGCGTAAAGGGCTGGACTGAAGCTTTCTTT. As protein: CASSVKGWTEAFF.

The chain joins TRBV5-4 to TRBJ2-7; 11 bases agree with TRBD1. This CDR3 is 16 amino acids long. CDR1 is SGHNT and CDR2 is YYREEE in the germline V gene (reference sequence). Trimming cost V 0 bases and J 2 bases; bases outside gene matches: 4. The CDR3 DNA reads as TGTGCCAGCAGCTTGGGGGACAGGGGGGGTCCCTACGAGCAGTACTTC. This codes for CASSLGDRGGPYEQYF.

Concerning this clone itself: Other DNA sequences of this sample code for an identical CDR3. The V call is TRBV7-9, the J call TRBJ1-1, with TRBD1 matching over 7 bases. The V segment lost 5 bases and the J segment 4 bases; nucleotides outside the gene matches: 4. This CDR3 contains 13 residues. Germline lookup yields CDR1 SEHNR and CDR2 FQNEAQ (reference sequence). The CDR3 loop reads CASSPSGGTEAFF. Here the CDR3 DNA reads TGTGCCAGCAGCCCATCAGGGGGCACTGAAGCTTTCTTT.

This clone was seen many times. This sample includes further DNA sequences coding for the same CDR3. The chain is built from TRBV20-1 and TRBJ1-2; no clear D gene. This CDR3 contains 11 residues. Germline CDR1 and CDR2: DFQATT and SNEGSKA (reference sequence). The germline V and J ends were trimmed by 6 bases and 3 bases, with 8 bases remaining between them. The CDR3 protein is CSARTDYGYTF. In nucleotides, the CDR3 is TGCAGTGCCAGGACGGACTATGGCTACACCTTC.

This clone occurred a few times. The chain has TRBV30 and TRBJ1-4; 8 bases line up with TRBD1. V dropped 5 bases and J dropped 4; count of bases not matched to a gene: 3. Germline CDR1 reads GTSNPN; CDR2 reads SVGIG (reference sequence). This CDR3 comprises 13 residues. The CDR3 coding sequence is TGTGCCTGGCAGGGACAGGTTAATGAAAAACTGTTTTTT. Its translation is CAWQGQVNEKLFF. Complete variable domain (other parts from reference TRBV30 and TRBJ1-4): SQTIHQWPATLVQPVGSPLSLECTVEGTSNPNLYWYRQAAGRGLQLLFYSVGIGQISSEVPQNLSASRPQDRQFILSSKKLLLSDSGFYLCAWQGQVNEKLFFGSGTQLSVL.

The chain carries TRBV7-8 and TRBJ2-2; D not resolved. Germline V lookup: CDR1 SGHVS, CDR2 FQNEAQ. V lost 5 bases to trimming and J lost 2 bases, with 3 bases between them. CDR3 length equals 12 residues. CDR3 coding DNA: TGTGCCAGCAGCCCTAACACCGGGGAGCTGTTTTTT. This encodes CASSPNTGELFF. The full variable domain, in which reference TRBV7-8 and TRBJ2-2 provide the parts outside the CDR3, is GAGVSQSPRYKVAKRGQDVALRCDPISGHVSLFWYQQALGQGPEFLTYFQNEAQLDKSGLPSDRFFAERPEGSVSTLKIQRTQQEDSAVYLCASSPNTGELFFGEGSRLTVL.

The chain couples TRBV6-1 to TRBJ1-4; D perhaps matches TRBD1 (6 bases). Trimming removed 3 bases at V and 7 bases at J, with 12 bases between. Germline V lookup: CDR1 MNHNS, CDR2 SASEGT. This CDR3 spans 14 amino acids. For the CDR3, the DNA is TGTGCCAGCAGTGATGGGGGGCTCGGTGAAAAACTGTTTTTT. It specifies CASSDGGLGEKLFF.

J is TRBJ2-3 and V is TRBV29-1, with 11 bases identical to TRBD2. Germline V lookup: CDR1 SQVTM, CDR2 ANQGSEA. This CDR3 has 12 amino acids. The J segment lost 12 bases and the V segment lost 7 bases, leaving 9 bases of the junction unmatched. CDR3 loop: CSDRSGGDRQYF. The CDR3 nucleotides read TGCAGCGACCGTAGCGGGGGGGATCGACAGTATTTT.

The chain links TRBV4-3 to TRBJ2-7; 10 nucleotides line up with TRBD1. Germline assignment: CDR1 LGHNA and CDR2 YSLEER. J gave up 2 bases and V 0 bases, and 7 bases lay outside the gene matches. The CDR3 has 17 amino acids. CDR3 in amino acids: CASSQELGTGETYEQYF. The CDR3 DNA is TGCGCCAGCAGCCAAGAGCTCGGGACAGGGGAGACCTACGAGCAGTACTTC.

This clone was observed a few times. The chain recombines TRBV4-3 with TRBJ1-1; tentatively, D is TRBD1 (5 bases). The V and J ends lost 1 base and 7 bases respectively, with 10 bases between them. Germline V lookup: CDR1 LGHNA, CDR2 YSLEER. There are 13 residues in the CDR3. The CDR3 loop is CASSQAGRDEAFF. The CDR3 bases are TGCGCCAGCAGCCAAGCAGGGCGAGATGAAGCTTTCTTT.